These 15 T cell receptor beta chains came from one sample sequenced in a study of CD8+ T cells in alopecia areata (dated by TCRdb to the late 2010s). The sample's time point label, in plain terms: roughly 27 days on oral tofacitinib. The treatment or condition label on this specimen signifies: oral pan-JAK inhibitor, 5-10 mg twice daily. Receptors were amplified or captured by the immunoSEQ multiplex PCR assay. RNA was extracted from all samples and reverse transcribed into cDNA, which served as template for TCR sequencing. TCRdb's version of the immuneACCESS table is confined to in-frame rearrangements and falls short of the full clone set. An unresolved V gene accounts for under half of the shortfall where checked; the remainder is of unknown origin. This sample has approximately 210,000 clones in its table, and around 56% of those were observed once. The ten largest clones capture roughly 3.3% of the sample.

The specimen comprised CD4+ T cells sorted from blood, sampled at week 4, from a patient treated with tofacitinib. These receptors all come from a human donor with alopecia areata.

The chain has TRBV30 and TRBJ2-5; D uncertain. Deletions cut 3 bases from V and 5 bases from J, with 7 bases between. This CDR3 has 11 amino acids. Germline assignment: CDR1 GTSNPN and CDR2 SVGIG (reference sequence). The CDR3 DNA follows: TGTGCCTGGAGGGGTATGGAGACCCAGTACTTC. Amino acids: CAWRGMETQYF.

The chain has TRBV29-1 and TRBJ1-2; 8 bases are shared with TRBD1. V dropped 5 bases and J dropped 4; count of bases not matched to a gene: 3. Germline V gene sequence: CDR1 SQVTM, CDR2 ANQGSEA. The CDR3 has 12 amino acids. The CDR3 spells CSVRTGLYGYTF. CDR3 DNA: TGCAGCGTTCGGACAGGGCTCTATGGCTACACCTTC.

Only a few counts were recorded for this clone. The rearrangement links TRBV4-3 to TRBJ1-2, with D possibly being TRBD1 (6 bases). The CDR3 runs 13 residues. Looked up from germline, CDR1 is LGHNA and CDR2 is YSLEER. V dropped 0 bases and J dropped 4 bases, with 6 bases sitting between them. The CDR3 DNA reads TGCGCCAGCAGCCAAGACAGGGGCTATGGCTACACCTTC. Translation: CASSQDRGYGYTF.

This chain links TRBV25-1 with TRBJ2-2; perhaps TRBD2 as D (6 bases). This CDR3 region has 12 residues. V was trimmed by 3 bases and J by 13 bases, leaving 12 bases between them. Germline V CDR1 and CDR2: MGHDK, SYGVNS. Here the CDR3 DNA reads TGTGCCAGCAGTGATTATGGGGGGAGGCTGTTTTTT. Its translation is CASSDYGGRLFF.

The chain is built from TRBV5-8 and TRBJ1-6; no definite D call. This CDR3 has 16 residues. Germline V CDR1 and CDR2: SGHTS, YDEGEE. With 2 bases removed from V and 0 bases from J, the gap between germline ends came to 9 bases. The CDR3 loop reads CASSFLQSSYNSPLHF. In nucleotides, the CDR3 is TGTGCCAGCAGCTTCCTACAAAGCTCCTATAATTCACCCCTCCACTTT.

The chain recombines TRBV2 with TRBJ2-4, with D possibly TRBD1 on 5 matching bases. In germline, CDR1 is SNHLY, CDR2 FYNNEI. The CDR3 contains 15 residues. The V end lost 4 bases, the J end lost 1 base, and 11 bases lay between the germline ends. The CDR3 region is CASSGAAGAKNIQYF. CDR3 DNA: TGTGCCAGCAGTGGAGCTGCAGGGGCCAAAAACATTCAGTACTTC.

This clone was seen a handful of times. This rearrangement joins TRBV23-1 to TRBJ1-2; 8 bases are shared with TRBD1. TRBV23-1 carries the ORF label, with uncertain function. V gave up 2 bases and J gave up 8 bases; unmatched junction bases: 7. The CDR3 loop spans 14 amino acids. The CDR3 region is CASSQGGQGRGYTF. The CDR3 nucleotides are TGCGCCAGCAGTCAAGGAGGACAGGGCCGCGGCTACACCTTC.

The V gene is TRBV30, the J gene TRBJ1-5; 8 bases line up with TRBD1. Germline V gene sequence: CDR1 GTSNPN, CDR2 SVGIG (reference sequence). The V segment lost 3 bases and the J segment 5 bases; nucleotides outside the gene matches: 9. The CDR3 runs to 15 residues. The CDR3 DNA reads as TGTGCCTGGAGCCCCCCCGGGACAGGTTATCAGCCCCAGCATTTT. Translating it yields CAWSPPGTGYQPQHF.

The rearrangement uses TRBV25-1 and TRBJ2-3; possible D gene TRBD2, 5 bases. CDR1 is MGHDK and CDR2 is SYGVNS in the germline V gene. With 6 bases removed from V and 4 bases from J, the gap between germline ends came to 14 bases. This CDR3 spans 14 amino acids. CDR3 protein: CASSMAGGADTQYF. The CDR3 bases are TGTGCCAGCAGCATGGCAGGAGGAGCAGATACGCAGTATTTT.

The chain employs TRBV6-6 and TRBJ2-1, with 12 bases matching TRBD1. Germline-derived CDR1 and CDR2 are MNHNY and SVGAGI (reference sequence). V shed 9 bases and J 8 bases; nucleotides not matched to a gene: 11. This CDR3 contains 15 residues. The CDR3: CASSPGDRGPDEQFF. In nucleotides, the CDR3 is TGTGCCAGTAGTCCAGGGGACAGGGGGCCGGATGAGCAGTTCTTC.

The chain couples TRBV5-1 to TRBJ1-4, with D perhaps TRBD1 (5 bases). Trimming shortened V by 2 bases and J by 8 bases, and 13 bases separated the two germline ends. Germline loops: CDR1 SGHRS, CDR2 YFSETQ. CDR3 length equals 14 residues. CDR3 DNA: TGCGCCAGCAGCTTAGGAGGGGCGAGGGAAAAACTGTTTTTT. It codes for CASSLGGAREKLFF.

The CDR3, as DNA: TGTGCCAGCAGCTCTGGACCCCGAGAGGAGACCCAGTACTTC. Translation gives CASSSGPREETQYF. The rearrangement links TRBV7-8 to TRBJ2-5; no firm D call. CDR1 and CDR2 (germline): SGHVS, FQNEAQ. The CDR3 consists of 14 residues. V lost 4 bases to trimming and J lost 5 bases, with 14 bases between them.

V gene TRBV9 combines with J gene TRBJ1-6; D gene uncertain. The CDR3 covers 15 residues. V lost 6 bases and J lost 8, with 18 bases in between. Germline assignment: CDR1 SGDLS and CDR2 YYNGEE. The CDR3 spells CASTPRDRVDSPLHF. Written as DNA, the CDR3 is TGTGCCAGCACCCCGCGCGACCGGGTCGATTCACCCCTCCACTTT.

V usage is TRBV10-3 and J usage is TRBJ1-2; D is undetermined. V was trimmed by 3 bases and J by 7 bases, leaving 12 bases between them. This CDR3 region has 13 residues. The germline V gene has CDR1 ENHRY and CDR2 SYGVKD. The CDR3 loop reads CAISEERVAGYTF. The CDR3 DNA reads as TGTGCCATCAGTGAAGAACGGGTGGCTGGCTACACCTTC.

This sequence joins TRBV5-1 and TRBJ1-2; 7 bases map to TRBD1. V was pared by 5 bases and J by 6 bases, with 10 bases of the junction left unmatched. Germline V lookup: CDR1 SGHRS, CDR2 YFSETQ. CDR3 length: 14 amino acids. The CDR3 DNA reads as TGCGCCAGCAGACTTCAGGGGGGACCCGATGGCTACACCTTC. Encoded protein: CASRLQGGPDGYTF.